The T cell receptor (beta chain) under discussion was sequenced for a study of cytomegalovirus exposure and HLA in healthy donors. PCR involved 60 Vbeta and 13 Jbeta primers. Data came from immunoSEQ multiplex PCR; TCRdb stores just in-frame clones and leaves some out. The sample consists of some 120,000 clones, about three quarters of them appearing once. This clone has only a few counts. The CDR3 extends over 15 amino acids. The V end was cut by 4 bases, the J end by 6 bases, with 16 bases between. The germline gives CDR1 SGHRS, CDR2 YFSETQ. This chain connects TRBV5-1 to TRBJ1-4; tentative D call: TRBD1 (6 bases). This receptor was identified in a man under 40 in good health and CMV-seronegative. The sample taken for sequencing was PBMCs. CDR3 DNA sequence: TGCGCCAGCAGCCCGACACCAACAGGGTATGAAAAACTGTTTTTT. Its translation is CASSPTPTGYEKLFF.